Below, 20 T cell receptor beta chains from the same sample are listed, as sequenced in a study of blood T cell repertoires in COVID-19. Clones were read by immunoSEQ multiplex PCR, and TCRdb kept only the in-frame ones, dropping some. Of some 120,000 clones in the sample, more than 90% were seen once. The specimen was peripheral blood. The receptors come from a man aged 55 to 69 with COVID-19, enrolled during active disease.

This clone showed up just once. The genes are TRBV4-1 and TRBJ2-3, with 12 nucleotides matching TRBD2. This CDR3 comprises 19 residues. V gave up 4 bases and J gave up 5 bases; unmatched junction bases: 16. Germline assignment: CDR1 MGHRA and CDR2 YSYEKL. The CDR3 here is CASSLPSGGLAGRGDTQYF. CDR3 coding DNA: TGCGCCAGCAGCCTCCCCTCAGGCGGACTAGCGGGACGGGGAGATACGCAGTATTTT.

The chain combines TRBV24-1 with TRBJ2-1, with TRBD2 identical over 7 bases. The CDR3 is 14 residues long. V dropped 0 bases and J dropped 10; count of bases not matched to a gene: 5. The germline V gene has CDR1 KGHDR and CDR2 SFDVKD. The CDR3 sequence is CATSDLLAGEEQFF. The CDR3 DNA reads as TGTGCCACCAGTGATTTGCTGGCGGGAGAGGAGCAGTTCTTC.

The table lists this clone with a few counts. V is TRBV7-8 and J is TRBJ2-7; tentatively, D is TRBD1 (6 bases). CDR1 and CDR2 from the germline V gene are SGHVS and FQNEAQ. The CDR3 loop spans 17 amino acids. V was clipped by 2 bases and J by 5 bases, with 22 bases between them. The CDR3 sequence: CASSLRAGALSPNEQYF. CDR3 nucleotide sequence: TGTGCCAGCAGCTTAAGAGCAGGGGCCTTATCACCTAACGAGCAGTACTTC.

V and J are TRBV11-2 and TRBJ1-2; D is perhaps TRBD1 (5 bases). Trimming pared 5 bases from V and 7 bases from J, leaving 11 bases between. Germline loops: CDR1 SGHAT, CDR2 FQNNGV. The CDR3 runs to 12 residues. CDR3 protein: CASSPQGGGYTF. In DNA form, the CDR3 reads TGTGCCAGCAGCCCCCAGGGAGGTGGCTACACCTTC.

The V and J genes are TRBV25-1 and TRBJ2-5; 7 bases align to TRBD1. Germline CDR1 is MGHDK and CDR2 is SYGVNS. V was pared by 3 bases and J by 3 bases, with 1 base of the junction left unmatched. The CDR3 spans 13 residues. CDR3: CASSDRGKETQYF. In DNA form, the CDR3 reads TGTGCCAGCAGTGACAGGGGGAAAGAGACCCAGTACTTC.

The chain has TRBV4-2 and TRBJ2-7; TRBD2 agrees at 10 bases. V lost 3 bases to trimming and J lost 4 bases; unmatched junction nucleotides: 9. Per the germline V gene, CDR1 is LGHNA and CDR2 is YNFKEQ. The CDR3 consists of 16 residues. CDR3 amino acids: CASSQSGIAGGYEQYF. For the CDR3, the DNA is TGTGCCAGCAGCCAGTCGGGGATAGCGGGAGGATACGAGCAGTACTTC.

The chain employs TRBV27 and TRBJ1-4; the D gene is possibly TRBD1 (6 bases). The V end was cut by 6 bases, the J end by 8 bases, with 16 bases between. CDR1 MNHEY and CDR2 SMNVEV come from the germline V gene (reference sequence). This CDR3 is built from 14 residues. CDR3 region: CASRSLQGQEKLFF. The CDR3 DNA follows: TGTGCCAGCAGATCCCTACAGGGACAAGAAAAACTGTTTTTT.

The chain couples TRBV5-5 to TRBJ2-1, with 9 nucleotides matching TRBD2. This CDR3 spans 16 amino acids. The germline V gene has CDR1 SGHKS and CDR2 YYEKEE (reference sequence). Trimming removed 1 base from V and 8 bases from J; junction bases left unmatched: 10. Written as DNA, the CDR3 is TGTGCCAGCAGCTTGCAAGGCGGGAGGGCCAACGATGAGCAGTTCTTC. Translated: CASSLQGGRANDEQFF.

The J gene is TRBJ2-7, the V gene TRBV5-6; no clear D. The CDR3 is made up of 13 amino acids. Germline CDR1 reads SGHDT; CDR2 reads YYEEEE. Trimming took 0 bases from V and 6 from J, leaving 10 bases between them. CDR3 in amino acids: CASSLVGLPEQYF. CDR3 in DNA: TGTGCCAGCAGCTTGGTTGGCCTGCCCGAGCAGTACTTC.

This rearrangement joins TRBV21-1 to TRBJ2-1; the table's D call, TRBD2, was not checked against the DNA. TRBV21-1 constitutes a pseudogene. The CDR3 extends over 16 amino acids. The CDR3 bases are TGTGCCAGCAGCAGCGGGCTAGCGGGAGTAGGCAATGAGCAGTTCTTC. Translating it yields CASSSGLAGVGNEQFF.

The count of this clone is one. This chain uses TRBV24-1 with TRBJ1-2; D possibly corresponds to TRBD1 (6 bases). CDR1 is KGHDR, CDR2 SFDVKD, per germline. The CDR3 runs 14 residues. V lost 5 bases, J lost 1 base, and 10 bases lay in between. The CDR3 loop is CATSAQGGNYGYTF. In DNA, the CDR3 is TGTGCCACCAGTGCGCAAGGGGGTAACTATGGCTACACCTTC.

The CDR3 sequence is CASSPWRLAGTDTQYF. In DNA form, the CDR3 reads TGCGCCAGCAGCCCCTGGCGGCTAGCAGGCACAGATACGCAGTATTTT. The genes are TRBV4-1 and TRBJ2-3, with a tentative D call TRBD2 (5 bases). CDR3 length: 16 residues. The germline V and J ends were trimmed by 4 bases and 1 base, with 15 bases remaining between them. Germline CDR1 MGHRA, CDR2 YSYEKL.

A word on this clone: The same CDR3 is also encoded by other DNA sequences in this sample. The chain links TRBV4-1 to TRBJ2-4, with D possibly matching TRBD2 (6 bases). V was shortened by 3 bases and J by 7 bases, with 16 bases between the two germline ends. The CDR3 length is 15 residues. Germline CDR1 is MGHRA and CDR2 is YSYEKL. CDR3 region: CASSQEGALGNIQYF. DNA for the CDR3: TGCGCCAGCAGCCAGGAGGGAGCCCTGGGGAACATTCAGTACTTC.

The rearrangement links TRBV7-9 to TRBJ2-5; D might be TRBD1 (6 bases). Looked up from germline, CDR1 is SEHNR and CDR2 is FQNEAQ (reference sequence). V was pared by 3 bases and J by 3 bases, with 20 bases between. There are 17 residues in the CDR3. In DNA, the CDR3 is TGTGCCAGCAGCTTTTGGCCCCTCCAGGGGAATAAAGAGACCCAGTACTTC. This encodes CASSFWPLQGNKETQYF.

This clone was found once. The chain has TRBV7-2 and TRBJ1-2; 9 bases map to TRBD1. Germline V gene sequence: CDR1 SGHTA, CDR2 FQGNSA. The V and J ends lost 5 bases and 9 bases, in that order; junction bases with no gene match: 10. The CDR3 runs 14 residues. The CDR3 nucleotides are TGTGCCAGCAGCCCACAGGGGGCGAGTTATCGCTACACCTTC. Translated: CASSPQGASYRYTF.

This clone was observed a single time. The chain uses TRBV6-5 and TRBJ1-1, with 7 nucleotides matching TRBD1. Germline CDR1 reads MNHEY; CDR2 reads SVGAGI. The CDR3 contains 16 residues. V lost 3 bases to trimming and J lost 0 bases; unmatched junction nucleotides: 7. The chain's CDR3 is CASSYRIGQVNTEAFF. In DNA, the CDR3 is TGTGCCAGCAGTTATCGGATTGGACAGGTGAACACTGAAGCTTTCTTT.

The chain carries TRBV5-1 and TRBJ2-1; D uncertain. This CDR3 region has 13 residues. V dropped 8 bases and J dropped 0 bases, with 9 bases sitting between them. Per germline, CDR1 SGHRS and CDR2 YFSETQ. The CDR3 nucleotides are TGCGCCAGTTATCTTAGCTCCTACAATGAGCAGTTCTTC. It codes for CASYLSSYNEQFF.

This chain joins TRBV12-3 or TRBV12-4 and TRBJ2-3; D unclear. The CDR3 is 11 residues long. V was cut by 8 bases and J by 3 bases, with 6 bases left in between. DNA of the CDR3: TGTGCCAGCCGGAGTACAGATACGCAGTATTTT. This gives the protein CASRSTDTQYF.

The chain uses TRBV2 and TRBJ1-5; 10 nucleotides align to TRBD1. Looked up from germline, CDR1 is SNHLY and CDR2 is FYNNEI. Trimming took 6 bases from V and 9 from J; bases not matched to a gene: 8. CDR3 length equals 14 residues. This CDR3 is CASSAGTGELPQHF. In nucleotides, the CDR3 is TGTGCCAGCAGCGCCGGGACAGGGGAGTTGCCCCAGCATTTT.

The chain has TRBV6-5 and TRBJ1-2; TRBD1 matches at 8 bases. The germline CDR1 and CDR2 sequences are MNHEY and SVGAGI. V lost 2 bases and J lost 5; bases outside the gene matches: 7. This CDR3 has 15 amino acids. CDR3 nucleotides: TGTGCCAGCAGTTACGCAACAGGGGGGGAATATGGCTACACCTTC. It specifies CASSYATGGEYGYTF.